A single sample is the source of the 17 T cell receptor beta chains below, sequenced in a study of T-cell memory formation after mild COVID-19. MiXCR was run by TCRdb on the 5' RACE reads, yielding one entry per CDR3 protein. Here the sample spans some 260,000 distinct CDR3 sequences, less than 20% being singletons. Material for sequencing was PBMCs or a T cell subset sorted from them (not recorded which). Receptors originate from a man younger than 35 who had mild COVID-19 (a few samples of this study predate the infection). Cell type and time point are not known.

V usage is TRBV6-2 or TRBV6-3 and J usage is TRBJ1-5, with TRBD1 matching over 7 bases. The CDR3 spans 16 residues. The germline V gene has CDR1 MNHEY and CDR2 SVGEGT. After removal of 0 bases from V and 1 base from J, the junction contained 3 bases not matched to a gene. DNA for the CDR3: TGTGCCAGCAGTTACTCGACCAGGGGGAGCAATCAGCCCCAGCATTTT. Protein: CASSYSTRGSNQPQHF.

In its sample, this clonotype was seen many times. The chain carries TRBV7-2 and TRBJ1-5; no clear D gene. With 2 bases removed from V and 9 bases from J, the gap between germline ends came to 11 bases. This CDR3 region has 13 residues. Germline V lookup: CDR1 SGHTA, CDR2 FQGNSA. The DNA for the CDR3 is TGTGCCAGCAGCTTAATGGGAGAAGTGCCCCAGCATTTT. The encoded protein is CASSLMGEVPQHF.

This clonotype has only a few counts. V and J are TRBV5-1 and TRBJ1-1; TRBD1 aligns across 8 bases. With V trimmed by 3 bases and J by 7 bases, 5 bases remained unmatched. Germline V CDR1 and CDR2: SGHRS, YFSETQ. The CDR3 runs to 13 residues. CDR3 DNA sequence: TGCGCCAGCAGCTCCGACAGGGGCTATGAAGCTTTCTTT. Amino acids: CASSSDRGYEAFF.

The chain has TRBV24-1 and TRBJ2-3; 8 bases are shared with TRBD1. Germline assignment: CDR1 KGHDR and CDR2 SFDVKD. The CDR3 runs 13 residues. Trimming cost V 6 bases and J 5 bases; bases outside gene matches: 3. CDR3 nucleotides: TGTGCCACCAGTCAGGGGGCAGGAGATACGCAGTATTTT. Its translation is CATSQGAGDTQYF.

The chain couples TRBV4-1 to TRBJ2-5; D remains ambiguous. Germline CDR1 MGHRA, CDR2 YSYEKL. Trimming removed 1 base at V and 1 base at J, with 7 bases between. This CDR3 has 14 residues. CDR3 coding DNA: TGCGCCAGCAGCCAAGGGAACTTCCAAGAGACCCAGTACTTC. Its translation is CASSQGNFQETQYF.

This clonotype was seen more than once but under ten times. The rearrangement joins TRBV4-1 to TRBJ1-5; a weak D match, TRBD1 (6 bases). The CDR3 is made up of 14 amino acids. Trimming shortened V by 4 bases and J by 6 bases, and 13 bases separated the two germline ends. Germline values: CDR1 MGHRA, CDR2 YSYEKL. Here the CDR3 DNA reads TGCGCCAGCAGCCTCACAGGGTTCGGTCAGCCCCAGCATTTT. This encodes CASSLTGFGQPQHF.

This clonotype was observed a few times. The gene calls are TRBV27 and TRBJ2-5, with D maybe TRBD1 (6 bases). The CDR3 consists of 14 residues. V was trimmed by 5 bases and J by 7 bases, leaving 17 bases between them. Germline-derived CDR1 and CDR2 are MNHEY and SMNVEV (reference sequence). The CDR3, as DNA: TGTGCCAGCAGTCCCGACCTTCAGGGGCCGACCCAGTACTTC. Its translation: CASSPDLQGPTQYF.

The rearrangement uses TRBV9 and TRBJ2-3; no clear D. Germline V gene data show CDR1 as SGDLS and CDR2 as YYNGEE. This CDR3 region has 15 residues. Between the trimmed V and J ends, which lost 5 bases and 4 bases, there was a span of 17 bases. The CDR3 nucleotides are TGTGCCAGCAGTGCTCGGAGTAGCTTCCCAGATACGCAGTATTTT. Translating it yields CASSARSSFPDTQYF.

This clonotype was counted only a few times. The J gene is TRBJ2-3, the V gene TRBV20-1; D may be TRBD2 (5 bases). Per germline, CDR1 DFQATT and CDR2 SNEGSKA (reference sequence). Trimming pared 7 bases from V and 10 bases from J, leaving 18 bases between. CDR3 length: 12 amino acids. In DNA form, the CDR3 reads TGCAGTGAAGGCCCTAACGAGGGAGCGCAGTATTTT. It is translated as CSEGPNEGAQYF.

The chain links TRBV5-5 to TRBJ2-4; TRBD1 or TRBD2 may be the D gene (5 bases each). CDR1 and CDR2 (germline): SGHKS, YYEKEE (reference sequence). The CDR3 contains 13 residues. Trimming pared 1 base from V and 7 bases from J, leaving 9 bases between. This CDR3 is CASSLPGTNIQYF. The CDR3 coding sequence is TGTGCCAGCAGCTTGCCAGGGACGAACATTCAGTACTTC. Supplemented by reference TRBV5-5 and TRBJ2-4, the full variable domain reads DAGVTQSPTHLIKTRGQQVTLRCSPISGHKSVSWYQQVLGQGPQFIFQYYEKEERGRGNFPDRFSARQFPNYSSELNVNALLLGDSALYLCASSLPGTNIQYFGAGTRLSVL.

This clonotype was found a few times. The rearrangement links TRBV5-1 to TRBJ2-1; D possibly corresponds to TRBD1 (6 bases). Germline lookup yields CDR1 SGHRS and CDR2 YFSETQ. Trimming pared 4 bases from V and 0 bases from J, leaving 14 bases between. This CDR3 has 16 residues. The CDR3 DNA reads TGCGCCAGCAGCCCCGGGACATACAGCTCCTACAATGAGCAGTTCTTC. As protein: CASSPGTYSSYNEQFF.

The rearrangement uses TRBV13 and TRBJ2-3, with 14 bases fitting TRBD2. Trimming took 5 bases from V and 0 from J; bases not matched to a gene: 10. Looked up from germline, CDR1 is PRHDT and CDR2 is FYEKMQ (reference sequence). CDR3 length: 19 residues. CDR3 protein: CASSGPSWTSGGSTDTQYF. The CDR3 DNA sequence: TGTGCCAGCAGCGGCCCCTCTTGGACTAGCGGGGGGAGCACAGATACGCAGTATTTT.

The J gene is TRBJ2-3, the V gene TRBV18; weak D call: TRBD1 (6 bases). CDR3 size: 14 residues. Germline V gene lookup returns CDR1 KGHSH and CDR2 LQKENI. V gave up 5 bases and J gave up 6 bases, with 15 bases separating them. The CDR3 is CASSSGQNRDTQYF. As DNA, the CDR3 is TGTGCCAGCTCATCCGGACAGAACCGGGATACGCAGTATTTT.

In this sample, this clonotype turned up a few times. The gene calls are TRBV7-9 and TRBJ2-1; 8 positions agree with TRBD2. Germline V gene data show CDR1 as SEHNR and CDR2 as FQNEAQ (reference sequence). The CDR3 totals 15 residues. The V segment lost 11 bases and the J segment 5 bases; nucleotides outside the gene matches: 14. Written as DNA, the CDR3 is TGTGCCGGGAGGGCCTCTAGCGGGTCTGACAATGAGCAGTTCTTC. This translates into CAGRASSGSDNEQFF.

The V call is TRBV6-5, the J call TRBJ1-1; unclear D gene. Germline CDR1 reads MNHEY; CDR2 reads SVGAGI. V was shortened by 10 bases and J by 1 base, with 22 bases between the two germline ends. This CDR3 is built from 16 residues. DNA of the CDR3: TGTGCCATATTCGTCCGACACGGAAAAGGGAACACTGAAGCTTTCTTT. It codes for CAIFVRHGKGNTEAFF.

In its sample, this clonotype was seen a few times. The chain is built from TRBV5-1 and TRBJ1-4, with 12 bases aligning to TRBD1. CDR1 is SGHRS and CDR2 is YFSETQ in the germline V gene. CDR3 length: 15 amino acids. Germline trimming cut 5 bases from V and 5 bases from J; bases unmatched to any gene: 4. The CDR3 reads CASRGTGGPNEKLFF. The CDR3 DNA reads TGCGCCAGCAGAGGGACAGGGGGCCCAAATGAAAAACTGTTTTTT. The full variable domain, with the rest looked up from reference TRBV5-1 and TRBJ1-4, is KAGVTQTPRYLIKTRGQQVTLSCSPISGHRSVSWYQQTPGQGLQFLFEYFSETQRNKGNFPGRFSGRQFSNSRSEMNVSTLELGDSALYLCASRGTGGPNEKLFFGSGTQLSVL.

This clonotype has more than one count but fewer than ten. This sequence joins TRBV7-2 and TRBJ2-2, with a tentative D call TRBD2 (6 bases). The CDR3 loop spans 16 amino acids. The V gene lost 5 bases and the J gene lost 4 bases, with 17 bases spanning the gap. Germline CDR1 reads SGHTA; CDR2 reads FQGNSA. The CDR3 DNA is TGTGCCAGCAGCCGGTGGGCGGGGAGCTCCACCGGGGAGCTGTTTTTT. It specifies CASSRWAGSSTGELFF.